These 24 T cell receptor beta chains were all obtained from the same sample, sequenced in a study of blood T cell repertoires in COVID-19. Generated by immunoSEQ multiplex PCR, the TCRdb table keeps only in-frame clones and is missing some. The data hold over 100,000 clones, with about nine tenths observed a single time. Sequencing was carried out using peripheral blood. The receptors were gathered from a human donor in a cohort sampled during active COVID-19.

The chain has TRBV5-1 and TRBJ2-1, with TRBD1 as a possible D gene (6 bases). The germline CDR1 and CDR2 sequences are SGHRS and YFSETQ. The V end lost 0 bases, the J end lost 6 bases, and 10 bases lay between the germline ends. The CDR3 has 14 residues. CDR3 loop: CASSLAQGTNEQFF. In DNA form, the CDR3 reads TGCGCCAGCAGCTTGGCCCAGGGGACCAATGAGCAGTTCTTC.

J is TRBJ2-4 and V is TRBV28; D is uncertain. V lost 7 bases to trimming and J lost 0 bases, with 10 bases between them. The CDR3 has 14 amino acids. Germline CDR1 and CDR2: MDHEN and SYDVKM. The CDR3 loop is CASTPVLAKNIQYF. DNA for the CDR3: TGTGCCAGCACCCCGGTACTAGCCAAAAACATTCAGTACTTC.

The chain couples TRBV10-3 to TRBJ1-1, with D possibly TRBD1 on 6 matching bases. CDR3 length: 12 amino acids. The V gene's germline CDR1 is ENHRY and CDR2 SYGVKD. V lost 7 bases and J lost 6, with 12 bases in between. The CDR3 DNA sequence: TGTGCCATCAAGGGGGTGTCCGCTGAAGCTTTCTTT. Its translation: CAIKGVSAEAFF.

The rearrangement links TRBV9 to TRBJ2-7, with a tentative D call TRBD2 (6 bases). The CDR3 runs 15 residues. Germline CDR1 reads SGDLS; CDR2 reads YYNGEE. The V end lost 3 bases, the J end lost 3 bases, and 16 bases lay between the germline ends. The CDR3 coding sequence is TGTGCCAGCAGCGCGTGGGGGGATGTGGGCTACGAGCAGTACTTC. Protein sequence: CASSAWGDVGYEQYF. The whole variable domain, remainder taken from reference TRBV9 and TRBJ2-7, is DSGVTQTPKHLITATGQRVTLRCSPRSGDLSVYWYQQSLDQGLQFLIQYYNGEERAKGNILERFSAQQFPDLHSELNLSSLELGDSALYFCASSAWGDVGYEQYFGPGTRLTVT.

The chain is built from TRBV5-4 and TRBJ2-7; unclear D gene. This CDR3 is built from 16 residues. Trimming left V 4 bases short and J 7 bases short, with 24 bases between. CDR1 is SGHNT, CDR2 YYREEE, per germline (reference sequence). CDR3 sequence (DNA): TGTGCCAGCAGCCCACTACCCGTAGCCCCCTCTCGGGAGCAGTACTTC. This gives the protein CASSPLPVAPSREQYF.

This clone has just a few counts. This sequence joins TRBV11-3 and TRBJ1-1; D unresolved. V was trimmed by 0 bases and J by 10 bases, leaving 9 bases between them. Germline assignment: CDR1 SGHNT and CDR2 YENEEA. This CDR3 has 12 residues. The CDR3 bases are TGTGCCAGCAGCTTAGAATCGGTTCGAGCTTTCTTT. Translating gives CASSLESVRAFF.

The chain employs TRBV28 and TRBJ1-2; 12 bases are shared with TRBD1. Losses at the gene ends were 4 bases for V and 6 bases for J; bases not matched to a gene: 12. Germline lookup yields CDR1 MDHEN and CDR2 SYDVKM. The CDR3 is 17 amino acids. The CDR3 reads CASSSPSGTGGANGYTF. The DNA of the CDR3 is TGTGCCAGCAGTTCACCCTCCGGGACAGGGGGCGCTAATGGCTACACCTTC.

The V gene is TRBV19, the J gene TRBJ1-4; D may be TRBD1 (5 bases). The CDR3 length is 16 residues. The V end lost 6 bases, the J end lost 7 bases, and 21 bases lay between the germline ends. Germline loops: CDR1 LNHDA, CDR2 SQIVND (reference sequence). The CDR3 nucleotides are TGTGCCAGTAGCGACGATCGGGGGGGTTGGGCTGAAAAACTGTTTTTT. It yields the protein CASSDDRGGWAEKLFF.

The CDR3 loop is CASPLARTGAFNTEAFF. The CDR3 nucleotides are TGTGCCAGCCCATTGGCCCGGACAGGGGCCTTTAACACTGAAGCTTTCTTT. The chain links TRBV5-6 to TRBJ1-1, with 9 bases fitting TRBD1. The germline V gene has CDR1 SGHDT and CDR2 YYEEEE. The CDR3 spans 17 residues. Losses at the gene ends were 7 bases for V and 2 bases for J; bases not matched to a gene: 15.

The rearrangement joins TRBV7-9 to TRBJ1-4; maybe TRBD1 (5 bases). This CDR3 contains 13 residues. Looked up from germline, CDR1 is SEHNR and CDR2 is FQNEAQ (reference sequence). V lost 6 bases, J lost 10 bases, and 15 bases lay in between. The DNA for the CDR3 is TGTGCCAGCAGTTTCCACCTGGGGGGAAAACTGTTTTTT. Residues: CASSFHLGGKLFF.

V usage is TRBV23-1 and J usage is TRBJ1-4; D unresolved. TRBV23-1 is an ORF; its function is uncertain. V lost 3 bases, J lost 1 base, and 18 bases lay in between. CDR3 size: 18 residues. CDR3 in DNA: TGCGCCAGCAGTCACCCGCTCCATCCAGAGGGAACTAATGAAAAACTGTTTTTT. As protein: CASSHPLHPEGTNEKLFF.

This clone occurred once. The gene calls are TRBV2 and TRBJ2-7; the D gene is possibly TRBD2 (6 bases). Trimming stripped 2 bases from V and 7 bases from J, with 12 bases between. CDR3 length: 13 residues. CDR1 is SNHLY and CDR2 is FYNNEI in the germline V gene. The CDR3 sequence is CASSEWAGREQYF. The CDR3 coding sequence is TGTGCCAGCAGTGAATGGGCGGGGAGGGAGCAGTACTTC.

The chain is built from TRBV6-4 and TRBJ2-1; 14 bases line up with TRBD2. The CDR3 spans 16 residues. With 8 bases clipped from V and 3 bases from J, the junction kept 6 bases outside the gene matches. The germline V gene encodes CDR1 MRHNA and CDR2 SNTAGT. The DNA of the CDR3 is TGTGCCAGCGGACCCGGGACTAGCGGGAGCTACAATGAGCAGTTCTTC. The encoded protein is CASGPGTSGSYNEQFF.

The chain employs TRBV19 and TRBJ1-2, with 8 nucleotides matching TRBD1. The germline V gene has CDR1 LNHDA and CDR2 SQIVND (reference sequence). Unmatched junction bases numbered 6, after V lost 9 bases and J lost 6 bases. The CDR3 consists of 12 residues. The CDR3 bases are TGTGCCAGCGCCAAGACAGGGGATGGCTACACCTTC. Its translation is CASAKTGDGYTF.

This clone was counted ten times or more. The V call is TRBV29-1, the J call TRBJ1-2; possibly TRBD1 for D (6 bases). Germline V CDR1 and CDR2: SQVTM, ANQGSEA. Trimming shortened V by 4 bases and J by 5 bases, and 17 bases separated the two germline ends. CDR3 length equals 14 residues. CDR3: CSVVAPDSAYGYTF. In DNA, the CDR3 is TGCAGCGTTGTCGCGCCGGACAGTGCTTATGGCTACACCTTC.

The sample holds a few counts of this clone. The rearrangement links TRBV3-1 (or the pseudogene TRBV3-2) to TRBJ2-2, with D possibly matching TRBD1 (5 bases). Germline loops: CDR1 LGHDT, CDR2 YNNKEL (reference sequence). CDR3 size: 13 residues. The ends were cut back, 1 base at V and 6 bases at J, with 6 bases in the middle. DNA for the CDR3: TGTGCCAGCAGCCAAGTGACAGCCGGGGAGCTGTTTTTT. This gives the protein CASSQVTAGELFF.

This sequence joins TRBV5-6 and TRBJ1-1; D ambiguous. This CDR3 is built from 13 residues. Germline CDR1 and CDR2: SGHDT and YYEEEE. V lost 2 bases and J 4 bases, leaving 9 bases between the germline ends. This CDR3 is CASSLRFSTEAFF. CDR3 bases: TGTGCCAGCAGCTTACGGTTTAGCACTGAAGCTTTCTTT. The variable domain in full, completed from reference TRBV5-6 and TRBJ1-1, reads DAGVTQSPTHLIKTRGQQVTLRCSPKSGHDTVSWYQQALGQGPQFIFQYYEEEERQRGNFPDRFSGHQFPNYSSELNVNALLLGDSALYLCASSLRFSTEAFFGQGTRLTVV.

This clone was counted between two and nine times. The chain carries TRBV4-1 and TRBJ1-1, with 7 positions matching TRBD1. V shed 1 base and J 0 bases; nucleotides not matched to a gene: 2. This CDR3 is built from 15 residues. Germline assignment: CDR1 MGHRA and CDR2 YSYEKL. CDR3 loop: CASSQGDRMNTEAFF. CDR3 bases: TGCGCCAGCAGCCAAGGGGACAGAATGAACACTGAAGCTTTCTTT.

The rearrangement uses TRBV5-8 and TRBJ2-4, with 7 bases fitting TRBD1. This CDR3 is 13 amino acids long. The germline V gene encodes CDR1 SGHTS and CDR2 YDEGEE. J lost 9 bases, V lost 3 bases, and 6 bases had no gene match. CDR3 loop: CASSSRGRVIQYF. CDR3 bases: TGTGCCAGCAGCTCAAGGGGGCGAGTCATTCAGTACTTC.

This clone appeared a few times. The V and J genes are TRBV6-5 and TRBJ1-4, with TRBD1 as a possible D gene (5 bases). Germline V lookup: CDR1 MNHEY, CDR2 SVGAGI. The length of the CDR3 is 15 residues. With 0 bases removed from V and 11 bases from J, the gap between germline ends came to 16 bases. CDR3 DNA: TGTGCCAGCAGTTACTCGGGGCCCAAGGATGGGAAACTGTTTTTT. Amino acid sequence: CASSYSGPKDGKLFF.

The V gene is TRBV13, the J gene TRBJ2-5; the D gene is possibly TRBD2 (6 bases). The CDR3 is 15 residues long. Trimming took 3 bases from V and 2 from J, leaving 13 bases between them. In germline, CDR1 is PRHDT, CDR2 FYEKMQ (reference sequence). This chain's CDR3 is CASSFEAGKQETQYF. The CDR3 DNA is TGTGCCAGCAGCTTTGAGGCGGGGAAACAAGAGACCCAGTACTTC.

The rearrangement links TRBV6-5 to TRBJ1-6, with a tentative D call TRBD1 (5 bases). The germline V gene has CDR1 MNHEY and CDR2 SVGAGI. Trimming cost V 7 bases and J 7 bases, with 11 bases left between them. The CDR3 has 13 amino acids. CDR3 sequence reads: CASMRGGNSPLHF. DNA of the CDR3: TGTGCCAGCATGCGCGGGGGGAATTCACCCCTCCACTTT.

The rearrangement links TRBV15 to TRBJ1-2; D call uncertain. This CDR3 spans 19 amino acids. Trimming left V 5 bases short and J 0 bases short, with 25 bases between. CDR1 and CDR2 (germline): LNHNV, YYDKDF (reference sequence). CDR3 sequence: CATSPDLAGGSPANYGYTF. The CDR3 DNA sequence: TGTGCCACCAGCCCAGATTTAGCCGGAGGTTCGCCAGCTAACTATGGCTACACCTTC.

This chain links TRBV19 with TRBJ2-3, with 10 bases matching TRBD2. The CDR3 runs to 16 residues. Germline V lookup: CDR1 LNHDA, CDR2 SQIVND (reference sequence). Trimming cost V 5 bases and J 1 base; bases outside gene matches: 6. CDR3: CASSGRLAGGTDTQYF. The CDR3, as DNA: TGTGCCAGTAGTGGACGGCTAGCGGGGGGCACAGATACGCAGTATTTT.